This passage covers 2 T cell receptor beta chains from one sample sequenced in a study of brain T cells in children with intractable seizures. Method: immunoSEQ multiplex PCR; TCRdb's copy keeps in-frame clones and lacks some. The sample comprises 60,000 to 85,000 clones, 93% of which are singletons, and approximately 1.4% rests with the top ten. The sequencing here drew on peripheral blood, taken at surgery. These receptors were taken from a boy in the first two years of life with tuberous sclerosis and intractable seizures.

The chain has TRBV7-9 and TRBJ1-2, with TRBD1 identical over 7 bases. The CDR3 consists of 15 residues. Germline CDR1 SEHNR, CDR2 FQNEAQ (reference sequence). The V gene end was trimmed by 5 bases and the J gene end by 4 bases; junction bases not matched to a gene: 10. This CDR3 reads CASSLTEGAVYGYTF. For the CDR3, the DNA is TGTGCCAGCAGCCTAACGGAGGGGGCAGTCTATGGCTACACCTTC.

This chain connects TRBV10-3 to TRBJ1-2; possibly TRBD1 for D (5 bases). Trimming took off 3 bases at V and 4 bases at J, with 12 bases between the two ends. Germline CDR1 and CDR2: ENHRY and SYGVKD. CDR3 length: 14 residues. The CDR3 is CAISDEGKLYGYTF. For the CDR3, the DNA is TGTGCCATCAGTGACGAGGGGAAGCTCTATGGCTACACCTTC.